Each of the 30 T cell receptor beta chains below was sequenced from the same sample in a study of blood T cells in healthy people across ages. Primed by a sample-barcoded 5' primer and a J-beta primer mix, a second PCR proceeded for 7 to 11 cycles. In TCRdb, the 5' RACE reads were re-called with MiXCR into one record per CDR3 protein. The sample records some 1.6 million distinct CDR3 sequences, about 35% being singletons. The sequencing sample was made of blood. These receptors came from a woman in her 30s in good health.

This clonotype appeared a few times. V is TRBV7-8 and J is TRBJ2-1, with TRBD2 matching 8 bases. Germline V gene data show CDR1 as SGHVS and CDR2 as FQNEAQ. Losses at the gene ends were 2 bases for V and 0 bases for J; bases not matched to a gene: 12. The CDR3 runs to 19 residues. The CDR3 DNA follows: TGTGCCAGCAGCTTATTTAAAGGCGGCCTAGCGGGCTCCTACAATGAGCAGTTCTTC. Translated: CASSLFKGGLAGSYNEQFF. The whole variable domain, remainder taken from reference TRBV7-8 and TRBJ2-1, is GAGVSQSPRYKVAKRGQDVALRCDPISGHVSLFWYQQALGQGPEFLTYFQNEAQLDKSGLPSDRFFAERPEGSVSTLKIQRTQQEDSAVYLCASSLFKGGLAGSYNEQFFGPGTRLTVL.

The V gene is TRBV10-2, the J gene TRBJ2-7, with a weak D call TRBD1 (5 bases). The CDR3 runs 12 residues. CDR1 is WSHSY and CDR2 is SAAADI in the germline V gene. With 3 bases removed from V and 4 bases from J, the gap between germline ends came to 7 bases. The CDR3 protein is CASSDKGYEQYF. The CDR3 nucleotides are TGCGCCAGCAGTGACAAGGGGTACGAGCAGTACTTC.

There are a few counts of this clonotype. The chain employs TRBV20-1 and TRBJ1-1, with D perhaps TRBD1 (5 bases). The germline V and J ends were trimmed by 0 bases and 1 base, with 9 bases remaining between them. The CDR3 has 14 amino acids. Germline CDR1 DFQATT, CDR2 SNEGSKA (reference sequence). The CDR3 spells CSARDRQRNTEAFF. The CDR3 DNA follows: TGCAGTGCTAGAGACCGACAGAGGAACACTGAAGCTTTCTTT.

In regard to this clonotype: Germline and junction disagree at one end, which may indicate a read error. This chain connects TRBV27 to TRBJ1-2, with 7 bases that match TRBD1. CDR3 length: 15 residues. Germline loops: CDR1 MNHEY, CDR2 SMNVEV (reference sequence). The CDR3 sequence: CASSLSIGGRYGYTF. In nucleotides, the CDR3 is TGTGCCAGCAGTCTATCAATAGGGGGCCGCTATGGCTACACCTTC.

This clonotype was counted only a few times. The J gene is TRBJ2-1, the V gene TRBV7-9; unclear D gene. The CDR3 spans 14 residues. V lost 4 bases and J lost 2, with 9 bases in between. Germline V gene lookup returns CDR1 SEHNR and CDR2 FQNEAQ (reference sequence). The CDR3 DNA reads TGTGCCAGCAGCTCGACTCCCACCTACAATGAGCAGTTCTTC. It is translated as CASSSTPTYNEQFF. Drawing the rest from reference TRBV7-9 and TRBJ2-1, the complete variable domain is DTGVSQNPRHKITKRGQNVTFRCDPISEHNRLYWYRQTLGQGPEFLTYFQNEAQLEKSRLLSDRFSAERPKGSFSTLEIQRTEQGDSAMYLCASSSTPTYNEQFFGPGTRLTVL.

This rearrangement joins TRBV27 to TRBJ2-3; D ambiguous. V gave up 0 bases and J gave up 6 bases, with 16 bases separating them. The CDR3 is 16 amino acids. Germline V gives CDR1 MNHEY, CDR2 SMNVEV (reference sequence). CDR3 residues: CASSLSVGETRDTQYF. For the CDR3, the DNA is TGTGCCAGCAGTTTATCGGTTGGTGAAACGAGGGATACGCAGTATTTT.

Here the CDR3 DNA reads TGTGCCTGGAATTGGCGAGGGACAGGGGGCTATGGCTACACCTTC. Amino acid sequence: CAWNWRGTGGYGYTF. The V gene is TRBV30, the J gene TRBJ1-2; 11 bases map to TRBD1. Germline-derived CDR1 and CDR2 are GTSNPN and SVGIG (reference sequence). Trimming cost V 4 bases and J 4 bases; bases outside gene matches: 8. The CDR3 is 15 amino acids.

This clonotype turned up a few times. V is TRBV7-9 and J is TRBJ2-3, with TRBD1 identical over 9 bases. From germline, CDR1 is SEHNR and CDR2 FQNEAQ (reference sequence). The CDR3 spans 14 residues. With 9 bases clipped from V and 5 bases from J, the junction kept 9 bases outside the gene matches. CDR3 amino acids: CASNRDRDKDTQYF. The CDR3 DNA is TGTGCCAGTAACCGGGACAGGGATAAAGATACGCAGTATTTT.

The gene calls are TRBV7-2 and TRBJ1-1; 7 nucleotides line up with TRBD1. The CDR3 length is 14 residues. V lost 3 bases and J lost 11; bases outside the gene matches: 12. Germline CDR1 is SGHTA and CDR2 is FQGNSA. CDR3 nucleotides: TGTGCCAGCAGCTTGACGGACAGGAGGGTTATGGCTTTCTTT. Translated: CASSLTDRRVMAFF.

This clonotype came up once. A much larger clone differs by one base, so this may be a read error. This rearrangement joins TRBV6-2 or TRBV6-3 to TRBJ2-7; D tentatively reads TRBD1 or TRBD2 (5 bases each). Germline V gene sequence: CDR1 MNHEY, CDR2 SVGEGT. Deletions cut 8 bases from V and 8 bases from J, with 19 bases between. The CDR3 has 13 amino acids. The CDR3 spells CASANTGTRKQYF. In DNA, the CDR3 is TGTGCCAGCGCAAATACCGGGACGAGGAAGCAGTACTTC.

V gene TRBV19 combines with J gene TRBJ2-7, with D hard to call. Germline CDR1 reads LNHDA; CDR2 reads SQIVND (reference sequence). The V gene lost 3 bases and the J gene lost 3 bases, with 9 bases spanning the gap. The CDR3 has 13 residues. The CDR3 reads CASSIGSDYEQYF. The DNA for the CDR3 is TGTGCCAGTAGTATTGGGTCAGACTACGAGCAGTACTTC.

This clonotype was detected many times. At one end, the junction sequence differs from germline, possibly due to a read error. The chain has TRBV18 and TRBJ2-7, with D perhaps matching TRBD1 (6 bases). The length of the CDR3 is 14 residues. Germline CDR1 and CDR2: KGHSH and LQKENI. CDR3 coding DNA: TGCGCCAGCAGCCCCTTGGACAGTTCCTACGAGCAGTACTTC. Its translation is CASSPLDSSYEQYF.

This clonotype was picked up a small number of times. This chain connects TRBV29-1 to TRBJ2-7; 13 bases fit TRBD2. The CDR3 extends over 13 amino acids. V lost 7 bases and J lost 7; bases outside the gene matches: 7. The germline V gene encodes CDR1 SQVTM and CDR2 ANQGSEA. This CDR3 is CSGGLAGAREQYF. In nucleotides, the CDR3 is TGCAGCGGTGGACTAGCGGGAGCGCGGGAGCAGTACTTC.

This clonotype was seen many times. The chain is built from TRBV21-1 and TRBJ1-2; the listed D gene, TRBD1, was not tested against the DNA. TRBV21-1 represents a pseudogene. CDR3 length: 13 residues. The CDR3 coding sequence is TGTGCCAGCAGCAAAGACAGGGGCGAAGGCTACACCTTC. Amino acid sequence: CASSKDRGEGYTF.

Only a few counts were recorded for this clonotype. The chain is built from TRBV7-8 and TRBJ2-1; TRBD2 agrees at 8 bases. CDR1 and CDR2 (germline): SGHVS, FQNEAQ. The V segment lost 1 base and the J segment 6 bases; nucleotides outside the gene matches: 8. This CDR3 region has 16 residues. DNA for the CDR3: TGTGCCAGCAGCTTAGTAGGGGCGGGAGGACCCAATGAGCAGTTCTTC. Amino acids: CASSLVGAGGPNEQFF.

The chain has TRBV5-1 and TRBJ2-7; possibly TRBD1 for D (5 bases). Germline V lookup: CDR1 SGHRS, CDR2 YFSETQ. The ends were cut back, 4 bases at V and 1 base at J, with 12 bases in the middle. The CDR3 covers 14 residues. In DNA form, the CDR3 reads TGCGCCAGCAGCGAAGGACACACTTCCTACGAGCAGTACTTC. Encoded protein: CASSEGHTSYEQYF.

The rearrangement links TRBV20-1 to TRBJ2-1, with 10 nucleotides matching TRBD2. The CDR3 has 16 amino acids. Germline assignment: CDR1 DFQATT and CDR2 SNEGSKA (reference sequence). J was trimmed by 10 bases and V by 4 bases; bases with no gene match: 16. The CDR3 nucleotides read TGCAGTGCTACCGGGGCGGGACTAGCGACCCCATTCGAGCAGTTCTTC. Translation gives CSATGAGLATPFEQFF.

This clonotype was observed at least ten times. The gene calls are TRBV4-1 and TRBJ2-1; 7 positions match TRBD1. The ends lost 0 bases at V and 8 bases at J; junction bases unmatched: 7. CDR1 is MGHRA and CDR2 is YSYEKL in the germline V gene. The CDR3 runs to 15 residues. CDR3 DNA: TGCGCCAGCAGCCAAGACAGGGGGACGTTCGATGAGCAGTTCTTC. Residues: CASSQDRGTFDEQFF.

This clonotype was detected only a few times. The chain has TRBV20-1 and TRBJ2-7, with D maybe TRBD2 (5 bases). The V end was cut by 2 bases, the J end by 2 bases, with 13 bases between. Germline V gives CDR1 DFQATT, CDR2 SNEGSKA (reference sequence). The CDR3 consists of 14 residues. CDR3 DNA sequence: TGCAGTGCTAGACCTCGGACTCGTGCCTACGAGCAGTACTTC. Protein product: CSARPRTRAYEQYF.

This sequence joins TRBV20-1 and TRBJ2-1; TRBD2 matches at 8 bases. The germline CDR1 and CDR2 sequences are DFQATT and SNEGSKA (reference sequence). This CDR3 is 15 amino acids long. Losses at the gene ends were 5 bases for V and 0 bases for J; bases not matched to a gene: 6. The CDR3 reads CSADSGSSSYNEQFF. CDR3 DNA sequence: TGCAGTGCTGACAGCGGGAGCAGCTCCTACAATGAGCAGTTCTTC.

The chain is built from TRBV7-2 and TRBJ2-5; 10 bases fit TRBD2. The assigned J gene may be wrong: the sequence end matches TRBJ2-7 better. From germline, CDR1 is SGHTA and CDR2 FQGNSA. The length of the CDR3 is 14 residues. The CDR3 loop is CASSVASGSDEQYF. CDR3 sequence (DNA): TGTGCCAGCAGCGTCGCTAGCGGGAGCGACGAGCAGTACTTC.

This clonotype was recorded once. Mismatch with germline at one junction end may stem from a read error. The J gene is TRBJ2-7, the V gene TRBV7-2; 10 nucleotides align to TRBD1. The V gene's germline CDR1 is SGHTA and CDR2 FQGNSA. This CDR3 has 15 residues. CDR3 nucleotides: TGTGCCAGCAGCTTGAGGACAGGGGGGTCCTACGTGCAGTACTTC. Translating gives CASSLRTGGSYVQYF.

This clonotype was recorded a few times. The rearrangement uses TRBV12-3 or TRBV12-4 and TRBJ2-7; a weak D match, TRBD2 (6 bases). This CDR3 contains 14 residues. V lost 5 bases, J lost 2 bases, and 13 bases lay in between. The CDR3 loop is CASSGTESPYEQYF. Here the CDR3 DNA reads TGTGCCAGCAGTGGGACTGAGAGCCCCTACGAGCAGTACTTC.

Remarks on this clonotype: The germline gene is not matched at one end of the junction; a read error may be the cause. This chain connects TRBV5-1 to TRBJ2-1, with D unresolved. The V gene's germline CDR1 is SGHRS and CDR2 YFSETQ. There are 15 residues in the CDR3. The CDR3 protein is CASSLATSSYNVQFF. The CDR3 DNA reads as TGCGCCAGCAGCTTGGCGACCAGCTCCTACAATGTGCAGTTCTTC.

Details on this clonotype: A much larger clonotype is one base distant, so this may be a read error. V usage is TRBV19 and J usage is TRBJ2-1, with 9 bases identical to TRBD2. The CDR3 covers 17 residues. Germline V gene data show CDR1 as LNHDA and CDR2 as SQIVND (reference sequence). CDR3 sequence: CACSHQITSGPYNEQFF. CDR3 in DNA: TGTGCCTGTAGTCACCAAATTACTAGCGGGCCTTACAATGAGCAGTTCTTC.

Only a few counts were recorded for this clonotype. This chain links TRBV7-9 with TRBJ2-1; a weak D match, TRBD2 (6 bases). Germline V gene data show CDR1 as SEHNR and CDR2 as FQNEAQ (reference sequence). This CDR3 is 16 amino acids long. The V and J ends lost 8 bases and 2 bases respectively, with 19 bases between them. CDR3 DNA: TGTGCCAGCGGCCGACTAGGGCTGGGAGCCTACAATGAGCAGTTCTTC. This encodes CASGRLGLGAYNEQFF.

This clonotype was picked up a small number of times. This chain uses TRBV28 with TRBJ2-1; perhaps TRBD2 as D (5 bases). CDR3 size: 11 residues. With 8 bases removed from V and 10 bases from J, the gap between germline ends came to 12 bases. Germline-derived CDR1 and CDR2 are MDHEN and SYDVKM. The DNA of the CDR3 is TGTGCCAGCGGCGGACTGGGAGAGCAGTTCTTC. Amino acid sequence: CASGGLGEQFF.

In its sample, this clonotype was seen a few times. The rearrangement uses TRBV7-2 and TRBJ2-5; either TRBD1 or TRBD2 may fit D (5 bases each). Trimming shortened V by 5 bases and J by 5 bases, and 18 bases separated the two germline ends. The germline gives CDR1 SGHTA, CDR2 FQGNSA. CDR3 length: 15 residues. The CDR3 region is CASSRGRAGLETQYF. For the CDR3, the DNA is TGTGCCAGCAGCCGGGGCAGGGCGGGTTTGGAGACCCAGTACTTC.

The chain has TRBV6-1 and TRBJ2-2; 7 bases map to TRBD1. The ends lost 6 bases at V and 4 bases at J; junction bases unmatched: 5. The CDR3 spans 14 residues. CDR1 and CDR2 from the germline V gene are MNHNS and SASEGT. CDR3 loop: CASRVTGTTGELFF. The CDR3 bases are TGTGCCAGCAGAGTGACAGGGACCACCGGGGAGCTGTTTTTT.

The gene calls are TRBV6-4 and TRBJ1-2; TRBD1 aligns across 8 bases. V dropped 6 bases and J dropped 5; count of bases not matched to a gene: 11. The germline V gene encodes CDR1 MRHNA and CDR2 SNTAGT. CDR3 length: 15 residues. Written as DNA, the CDR3 is TGTGCCAGCAGAAAGACTTACCGACAGGGGTATGGCTACACCTTC. This sequence encodes CASRKTYRQGYGYTF.